Shown below are 16 T cell receptor beta chains from a single sample sequenced in a study of cytomegalovirus exposure and HLA in healthy donors. It was with 60 Vbeta and 13 Jbeta primers that the PCR ran. Clones were read by immunoSEQ multiplex PCR, and TCRdb kept only the in-frame ones, dropping some. The table has over 200,000 clones, over 65% seen once. The material sequenced was PBMCs. The receptor set was obtained from a human donor in good health.

CDR3: CASSNDRDWDPGANVLTF. In DNA, the CDR3 is TGTGCCAGCAGCAACGACAGGGACTGGGACCCTGGGGCCAACGTCCTGACTTTC. This chain joins TRBV11-2 and TRBJ2-6; possible D gene TRBD1, 7 bases. The length of the CDR3 is 18 residues. In germline, CDR1 is SGHAT, CDR2 FQNNGV. The ends were cut back, 5 bases at V and 2 bases at J, with 19 bases in the middle.

The J gene is TRBJ2-5, the V gene TRBV10-3, with D unclear. The CDR3 is made up of 13 amino acids. V lost 3 bases and J 1 base, leaving 6 bases between the germline ends. Germline assignment: CDR1 ENHRY and CDR2 SYGVKD. The CDR3 sequence: CAISEQTQETQYF. The CDR3 DNA is TGTGCCATCAGTGAACAGACCCAAGAGACCCAGTACTTC.

There are a few counts of this clone. The J gene is TRBJ2-3, the V gene TRBV9; TRBD2 matches at 9 bases. The CDR3 runs to 16 residues. Germline CDR1 is SGDLS and CDR2 is YYNGEE. V shed 4 bases, J shed 5 bases, and the junction held 11 bases outside the gene matches. The CDR3 DNA follows: TGTGCCAGCAGCCCCAGCGGAGCGGGAGGTTTAGATACGCAGTATTTT. Translation: CASSPSGAGGLDTQYF.

The chain is built from TRBV7-8 and TRBJ2-5; TRBD1 matches at 7 bases. Trimming removed 0 bases from V and 1 base from J; junction bases left unmatched: 2. The CDR3 has 15 residues. From germline, CDR1 is SGHVS and CDR2 FQNEAQ. As DNA, the CDR3 is TGTGCCAGCAGCTTAGCACAGGGGACCCAAGAGACCCAGTACTTC. Amino acid sequence: CASSLAQGTQETQYF.

The chain recombines TRBV19 with TRBJ1-5, with 7 bases fitting TRBD1. The CDR3 loop spans 14 amino acids. After removal of 3 bases from V and 6 bases from J, the junction contained 5 bases not matched to a gene. Looked up from germline, CDR1 is LNHDA and CDR2 is SQIVND (reference sequence). CDR3 protein: CASSIEGAGQPQHF. In DNA, the CDR3 is TGTGCCAGTAGTATCGAGGGGGCCGGTCAGCCCCAGCATTTT. Full variable domain (rest looked up from reference TRBV19 and TRBJ1-5): DGGITQSPKYLFRKEGQNVTLSCEQNLNHDAMYWYRQDPGQGLRLIYYSQIVNDFQKGDIAEGYSVSREKKESFPLTVTSAQKNPTAFYLCASSIEGAGQPQHFGDGTRLSIL.

The CDR3, as DNA: TGTGCCAGCATCGTGCCGGGAGCGCTTAGCACAGATACGCAGTATTTT. It translates to CASIVPGALSTDTQYF. J is TRBJ2-3 and V is TRBV2; D might be TRBD2 (6 bases). The CDR3 length is 16 residues. The germline V gene encodes CDR1 SNHLY and CDR2 FYNNEI. The V end lost 7 bases, the J end lost 0 bases, and 17 bases lay between the germline ends.

V is TRBV19 and J is TRBJ1-2, with D maybe TRBD1 (5 bases). Germline V gene data show CDR1 as LNHDA and CDR2 as SQIVND (reference sequence). Deletions cut 7 bases from V and 1 base from J, with 13 bases between. This CDR3 has 14 residues. CDR3 loop: CASMMGRYNYGYTF. DNA for the CDR3: TGTGCCAGTATGATGGGGCGGTATAACTATGGCTACACCTTC.

The chain has TRBV28 and TRBJ2-2; tentative D call: TRBD1 (6 bases). Germline lookup yields CDR1 MDHEN and CDR2 SYDVKM. CDR3 length: 16 amino acids. Trimming removed 3 bases at V and 6 bases at J, with 17 bases between. In nucleotides, the CDR3 is TGTGCCAGCAGTTTCTCCACCACAACAGGGTCCGGGGAGCTGTTTTTT. Its protein is CASSFSTTTGSGELFF.

About this clone itself: An end of the junction differs from the germline gene, which may be a read error. The chain joins TRBV7-9 to TRBJ2-7, with a tentative D call TRBD2 (6 bases). Per germline, CDR1 SEHNR and CDR2 FQNEAQ (reference sequence). The CDR3 consists of 12 residues. The CDR3, as DNA: TGTTCCAGCGGACTGACTAGTTACGAGCAGTACTTC. It specifies CSSGLTSYEQYF. The complete variable domain, with remaining parts taken from reference TRBV7-9 and TRBJ2-7, reads DTGVSQNPRHKITKRGQNVTFRCDPISEHNRLYWYRQTLGQGPEFLTYFQNEAQLEKSRLLSDRFSAERPKGSFSTLEIQRTEQGDSAMYLCSSGLTSYEQYFGPGTRLTVT.

The chain links TRBV4-3 to TRBJ2-3; TRBD2 aligns across 8 bases. Germline V CDR1 and CDR2: LGHNA, YSLEER. The V segment lost 0 bases and the J segment 2 bases; nucleotides outside the gene matches: 4. CDR3 length: 16 residues. CDR3 nucleotide sequence: TGCGCCAGCAGCCAAGAGATCGGGAGGGTCACAGATACGCAGTATTTT. Protein product: CASSQEIGRVTDTQYF.

The chain is built from TRBV4-1 and TRBJ2-2, with 12 bases that match TRBD2. This CDR3 spans 17 amino acids. V shed 4 bases and J 7 bases; nucleotides not matched to a gene: 10. Per the germline V gene, CDR1 is MGHRA and CDR2 is YSYEKL. This chain's CDR3 is CASSRSLAGGPIGELFF. The CDR3, as DNA: TGCGCCAGCAGCCGCAGTCTAGCGGGAGGGCCCATCGGGGAGCTGTTTTTT.

This sequence joins TRBV4-2 and TRBJ1-3, with D possibly TRBD1 on 6 matching bases. The germline V and J ends were trimmed by 2 bases and 0 bases, with 14 bases remaining between them. This CDR3 is built from 17 residues. The germline V gene encodes CDR1 LGHNA and CDR2 YNFKEQ. CDR3 in amino acids: CASSQSGTPRSGNTIYF. The CDR3 DNA reads as TGTGCCAGCAGCCAATCCGGGACACCTCGCTCTGGAAACACCATATATTTT.

As regards this clone: A junction end diverges from the germline sequence, so it may reflect a read error. CDR3 DNA sequence: TGTGCCGGCAGTGGGAGCGGCCAAGAGACCCAGTACTTC. Translating gives CAGSGSGQETQYF. The rearrangement uses TRBV6-6 and TRBJ2-5; a weak D match, TRBD2 (5 bases). Germline values: CDR1 MNHNY, CDR2 SVGAGI (reference sequence). This CDR3 is built from 13 residues.

The chain combines TRBV19 with TRBJ1-2, with no clear D. The V and J ends lost 4 bases and 0 bases respectively, with 12 bases between them. Germline lookup yields CDR1 LNHDA and CDR2 SQIVND (reference sequence). This CDR3 has 15 amino acids. CDR3 nucleotides: TGTGCCAGTAGTACTGCTGTCACTACTAACTATGGCTACACCTTC. Protein sequence: CASSTAVTTNYGYTF. Drawing the rest from reference TRBV19 and TRBJ1-2, the complete variable domain is DGGITQSPKYLFRKEGQNVTLSCEQNLNHDAMYWYRQDPGQGLRLIYYSQIVNDFQKGDIAEGYSVSREKKESFPLTVTSAQKNPTAFYLCASSTAVTTNYGYTFGSGTRLTVV.

The chain employs TRBV2 and TRBJ2-3, with D unresolved. Trimming cost V 3 bases and J 4 bases, with 11 bases left between them. Germline CDR1 reads SNHLY; CDR2 reads FYNNEI. This CDR3 has 14 residues. CDR3 DNA sequence: TGTGCCAGCAGTGATTCGGTCTATCCAGATACGCAGTATTTT. Translated: CASSDSVYPDTQYF.

V gene TRBV29-1 combines with J gene TRBJ1-1; a possible D gene is TRBD1 (6 bases). The germline gives CDR1 SQVTM, CDR2 ANQGSEA. With 3 bases removed from V and 4 bases from J, the gap between germline ends came to 9 bases. The CDR3 has 12 residues. CDR3 residues: CSVDRGGTEAFF. The CDR3 coding sequence is TGCAGCGTTGACAGGGGTGGCACTGAAGCTTTCTTT.